One and the same sample provided the 4 T cell receptor beta chains below, sequenced in a study of blood T cell repertoires in COVID-19. Produced via immunoSEQ multiplex PCR; TCRdb's table is partial and in-frame only. This table holds 110,000 or so clones, around 80% found once. Sequencing used peripheral blood. Every receptor here comes from a man aged 65 to 85 with acute or convalescent COVID-19.

This sequence joins TRBV28 and TRBJ1-5; 8 bases match TRBD1. The junction had 8 bases not matched to a gene; V was cut back by 6 bases and J by 4 bases. Germline V gene sequence: CDR1 MDHEN, CDR2 SYDVKM. CDR3 length equals 15 residues. The chain's CDR3 is CASSPQGAGNQPQHF. In nucleotides, the CDR3 is TGTGCCAGCAGCCCCCAGGGGGCTGGGAATCAGCCCCAGCATTTT. The full variable domain, in which reference TRBV28 and TRBJ1-5 provide the parts outside the CDR3, is DVKVTQSSRYLVKRTGEKVFLECVQDMDHENMFWYRQDPGLGLRLIYFSYDVKMKEKGDIPEGYSVSREKKERFSLILESASTNQTSMYLCASSPQGAGNQPQHFGDGTRLSIL.

The J gene is TRBJ1-4, the V gene TRBV7-6, with a tentative D call TRBD1 (5 bases). CDR3 length equals 13 residues. The V end lost 6 bases, the J end lost 10 bases, and 15 bases lay between the germline ends. Germline CDR1 and CDR2: SGHVS and FNYEAQ. The CDR3 spells CASSPSRQGKLFF. In DNA form, the CDR3 reads TGTGCCAGCAGTCCATCCAGGCAGGGAAAACTGTTTTTT.

The V and J genes are TRBV19 and TRBJ1-2; D is ambiguous. V dropped 6 bases and J dropped 4 bases, with 15 bases sitting between them. Germline V gene sequence: CDR1 LNHDA, CDR2 SQIVND (reference sequence). The CDR3 runs 14 residues. In DNA, the CDR3 is TGTGCCAGTAGCCATAGGGAGGGTGGCTATGGCTACACCTTC. This translates into CASSHREGGYGYTF.

CDR3 sequence (DNA): TGTGCCAGCAGCAAGGATGAGGGCAGAGTCTCCTACGAGCAGTACTTC. This translates into CASSKDEGRVSYEQYF. This rearrangement joins TRBV5-4 to TRBJ2-7; maybe TRBD2 (5 bases). Germline V gene lookup returns CDR1 SGHNT and CDR2 YYREEE (reference sequence). V was clipped by 4 bases and J by 0 bases, with 17 bases between them. This CDR3 has 16 residues.